This entry lists 12 T cell receptor beta chains sequenced from one sample in a study of tumor and adjacent non-tumor tissue in lung cancer. The template was RNA from unsorted bulk tissue. TCRbeta libraries were built with three rounds of nested PCR, modified from ARM-PCR. TCRdb independently ran MiXCR on the multiplex PCR reads; one entry per CDR3 protein. The sample has roughly 93,000 distinct CDR3 sequences; 67% are singletons. The sample comprised lung tumor tissue. These TCRs come from a man in his sixties with non-small cell lung cancer.

With respect to this clonotype: A read error may account for a junction end that differs from germline. This chain uses TRBV6-2 or TRBV6-3 with TRBJ1-1; the D gene is possibly TRBD1 (5 bases). The CDR3 runs 13 residues. In germline, CDR1 is MNHEY, CDR2 SVGEGT. The DNA for the CDR3 is TGTTCCAGTAGTTCGACAGAGAACACTGAAGCTTTCTTT. Translated: CSSSSTENTEAFF.

Turning to this clonotype: Given a much more abundant clone one base away, this may be a read error. The rearrangement joins TRBV12-3 or TRBV12-4 to TRBJ2-1, with 7 bases lining up with TRBD1. J lost 8 bases, V lost 7 bases, and 11 bases had no gene match. The CDR3 consists of 14 residues. CDR3 protein: CASTSSRGGDEQFF. The CDR3 DNA reads TGTGCCAGCACTTCTTCTCGAGGGGGCGATGAGCAGTTCTTC.

About this clonotype: Germline is not matched at one junction end, which may reflect a read error. The chain combines TRBV7-9 with TRBJ1-2; D gene ambiguous. This CDR3 comprises 13 residues. Germline CDR1 SEHNR, CDR2 FQNEAQ (reference sequence). The CDR3 protein is CASSFDLDYGYTF. CDR3 in DNA: TGTGCCAGCAGCTTTGATTTGGACTATGGCTACACCTTT.

This chain links TRBV30 with TRBJ2-2; 7 positions agree with TRBD1. V shed 0 bases, J shed 4 bases, and the junction held 2 bases outside the gene matches. CDR3 length: 14 residues. CDR1 and CDR2 from the germline V gene are GTSNPN and SVGIG (reference sequence). CDR3 nucleotides: TGTGCCTGGAGTGTACAGGGGACCACCGGGGAGCTGTTTTTT. Translated: CAWSVQGTTGELFF.

On this clonotype: Given the absence of the conserved phenylalanine or tryptophan at the CDR3 end, a read error is likely. The gene calls are TRBV12-3 or TRBV12-4 and TRBJ1-5, with 7 bases fitting TRBD1. This CDR3 region has 15 residues. Here the CDR3 reads CASSPQGQSNQPQHL. CDR3 DNA sequence: TGTGCGAGCAGTCCACAGGGGCAAAGCAATCAGCCCCAGCATCTT.

This sequence joins TRBV4-3 and TRBJ1-4; D is undetermined. The CDR3 is 16 residues long. The V gene's germline CDR1 is LGHNA and CDR2 YSLEER. V lost 5 bases to trimming and J lost 6 bases, with 19 bases between them. Written as DNA, the CDR3 is TGCGCCAGCAGCACTAGCACCGGGTCGAGTGATGAAAAACTGTTTTTT. Translation: CASSTSTGSSDEKLFF.

The chain couples TRBV25-1 to TRBJ2-3, with 12 bases that match TRBD2. Trimming at V came to 3 bases and at J to 6 bases, leaving 4 bases not matched to a gene. The CDR3 consists of 15 residues. Germline V gives CDR1 MGHDK, CDR2 SYGVNS. The CDR3 is CASSDPSGRADTQYF. The DNA for the CDR3 is TGTGCCAGCAGTGACCCTAGCGGGAGGGCCGATACGCAGTATTTT.

This clonotype came up a few times. This may be a read error: a much more frequent sequence differs by one nucleotide. The chain is built from TRBV29-1 and TRBJ1-2, with a tentative D call TRBD1 (5 bases). CDR1 is SQVTM, CDR2 ANQGSEA, per germline. CDR3 length equals 15 residues. V gave up 6 bases and J gave up 3 bases, with 20 bases separating them. The CDR3 spells CSVVGDDFSHYGYTF. The CDR3 DNA follows: TGCAGCGTCGTGGGGGATGACTTCTCACACTATGGCTACACCTTC.

Notes on this clonotype: Just one base apart from a much larger clone, this may be a read error. The V and J genes are TRBV7-9 and TRBJ2-5, with D possibly TRBD2 on 5 matching bases. The CDR3 contains 13 residues. Germline V gives CDR1 SEHNR, CDR2 FQNEAQ (reference sequence). The DNA of the CDR3 is TGTGCCAGCAGCTTAAACAGTGGGGAGACCCACTACTTC. Protein: CASSLNSGETHYF.

V is TRBV6-1 and J is TRBJ2-2, with 7 bases that match TRBD1. Germline lookup yields CDR1 MNHNS and CDR2 SASEGT. The CDR3 spans 15 residues. V trimming: 6 bases; J trimming: 17 bases; junction bases outside the gene matches: 21. DNA for the CDR3: TGTGCCAGCAGGGCCGGGACAGCGAACACCGGGGAGCCCTTTTTT. Protein sequence: CASRAGTANTGEPFF.

In regard to this clonotype: The germline gene is not matched at one end of the junction; a read error may be the cause. The chain uses TRBV29-1 and TRBJ1-3; TRBD1 matches 7 bases. The germline V gene has CDR1 SQVTM and CDR2 ANQGSEA. The CDR3 runs 15 residues. This chain's CDR3 is CSVRVGQHPGYTIYF. CDR3 DNA sequence: TGCAGCGTTCGAGTGGGACAGCACCCTGGATACACCATATATTTT.

Turning to this clonotype: The conserved phenylalanine or tryptophan is not found at the CDR3 terminus, so this likely reflects a read error. Because the CDR3's place on the DNA is in doubt, the DNA is left out and the CDR3 is given as listed by TCRdb. The chain joins TRBV11-3 to TRBJ2-5. Germline loops: CDR1 SGHNT, CDR2 YENEEA. The CDR3 is 13 amino acids long, termini counted. CDR3 region: CASSLGFSTTQHL.